This TCR beta chain was sequenced in a study of blood T cell repertoires in COVID-19. Germline values: CDR1 GTSNPN, CDR2 SVGIG (reference sequence). This CDR3 contains 14 residues. With V trimmed by 2 bases and J by 10 bases, 11 bases remained unmatched. In the original analysis: Amplification of reference gene primers was used by the study to estimate nucleated cell counts. TCRdb's copy holds only in-frame clones and misses some; the assay was immunoSEQ multiplex PCR. V and J calls plus clone size are reproduced from that table; the DNA served to infer D and trimming. The data show about 320,000 clones, 87% seen once. Cohort assignment relied on participant-reported clinical history. The recovered donors of Cohort 3 showed two negative PCRs, clearance, or symptom resolution.

This receptor was taken from a woman in her 30s who had recovered from COVID-19. The rearrangement joins TRBV30 to TRBJ1-1; 9 nucleotides agree with TRBD1. The sequencing sample was made of PBMCs or T cells enriched from blood (not recorded which). DNA for the CDR3: TGTGCCTGGAGTCTCGGACAGGGGCTAGGCGGAGCTTTCTTT. Protein sequence: CAWSLGQGLGGAFF.